The clone carrying this T cell receptor beta chain was counted ten times or more. The antigen is unknown. Trimming left V 1 base short and J 5 bases short, with 2 bases between. Per the germline V gene, CDR1 is LGHNT and CDR2 is FRNRAP. This CDR3 spans 11 amino acids. This entry belongs to a study of T cell repertoires in cytomegalovirus infection. Overall study context: Matching HLA type and CMV infection were both indicated by public TCR beta signatures.

Study-level points and caveats: There were HLA-C-restricted CMV-specific TCR beta clonotypes dominating the ex vivo response.

TCRdb recomputed calls from the reads with MiXCR, one row per CDR3 protein. Altogether approximately 910,000 distinct CDR3 sequences are present, approximately 30% being singletons, with the ten largest covering under 15%. The clonotype was recovered from a human donor in good health (CMV status not recorded). Some clones in this sample may be carry-over from other donors' samples. Sequenced here: cultured CD8+ T cells from PBMCs, sampled from culture after CMV antigen stimulation. The V and J genes are TRBV12-5 and TRBJ2-5, with D unresolved. The CDR3 region has the DNA TGTGCTAGTGGTTTGGGGGAGACCCAGTACTTC. It translates to CASGLGETQYF.